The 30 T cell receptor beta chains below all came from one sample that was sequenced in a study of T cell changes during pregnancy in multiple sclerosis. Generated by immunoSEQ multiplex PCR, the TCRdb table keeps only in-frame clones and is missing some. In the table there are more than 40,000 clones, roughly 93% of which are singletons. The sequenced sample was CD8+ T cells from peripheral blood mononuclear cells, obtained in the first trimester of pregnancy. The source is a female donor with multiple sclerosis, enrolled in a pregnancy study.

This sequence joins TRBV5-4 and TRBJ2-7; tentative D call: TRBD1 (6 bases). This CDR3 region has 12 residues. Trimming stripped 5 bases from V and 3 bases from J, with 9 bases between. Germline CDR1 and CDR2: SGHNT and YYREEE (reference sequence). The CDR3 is CASSLGGYEQYF. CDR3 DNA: TGTGCCAGCAGTCTAGGGGGCTACGAGCAGTACTTC.

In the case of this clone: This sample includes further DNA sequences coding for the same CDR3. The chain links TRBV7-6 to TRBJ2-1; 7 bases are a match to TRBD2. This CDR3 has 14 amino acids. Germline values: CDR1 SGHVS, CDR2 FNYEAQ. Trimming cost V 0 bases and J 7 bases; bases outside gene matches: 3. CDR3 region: CASSLAGGGNEQFF. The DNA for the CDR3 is TGTGCCAGCAGCTTAGCGGGGGGAGGGAATGAGCAGTTCTTC.

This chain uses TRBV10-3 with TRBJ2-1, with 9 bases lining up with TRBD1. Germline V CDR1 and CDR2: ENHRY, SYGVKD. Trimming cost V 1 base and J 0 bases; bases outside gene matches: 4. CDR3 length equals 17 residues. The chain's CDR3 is CAISEYGQGSSYNEQFF. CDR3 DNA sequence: TGTGCCATCAGTGAGTATGGACAGGGGAGCTCCTACAATGAGCAGTTCTTC.

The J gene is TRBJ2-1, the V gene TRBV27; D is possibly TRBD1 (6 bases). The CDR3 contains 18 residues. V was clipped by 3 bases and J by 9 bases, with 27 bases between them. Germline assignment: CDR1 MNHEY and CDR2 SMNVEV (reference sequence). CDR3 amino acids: CASSFRQGGQPEGFEQFF. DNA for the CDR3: TGTGCCAGCAGTTTCCGCCAAGGAGGACAGCCTGAAGGCTTTGAGCAGTTCTTC.

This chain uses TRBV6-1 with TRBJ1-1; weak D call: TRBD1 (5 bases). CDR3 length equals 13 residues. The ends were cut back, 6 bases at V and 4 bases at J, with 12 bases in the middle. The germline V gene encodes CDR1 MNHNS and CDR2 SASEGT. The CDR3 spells CASREGPGTEAFF. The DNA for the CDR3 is TGTGCCAGCAGGGAGGGGCCTGGCACTGAAGCTTTCTTT.

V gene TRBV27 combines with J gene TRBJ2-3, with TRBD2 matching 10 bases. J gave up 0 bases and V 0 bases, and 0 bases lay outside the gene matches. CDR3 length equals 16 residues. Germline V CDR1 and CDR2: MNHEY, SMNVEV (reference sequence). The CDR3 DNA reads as TGTGCCAGCAGTTTATCGACTAGCGGGAGCACAGATACGCAGTATTTT. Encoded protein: CASSLSTSGSTDTQYF.

CDR3 in amino acids: CASSAPPTEDYGYTF. CDR3 DNA sequence: TGCGCCAGCAGCGCCCCCCCGACAGAGGACTATGGCTACACCTTC. V gene TRBV5-1 combines with J gene TRBJ1-2, with D perhaps matching TRBD1 (5 bases). V was pared by 4 bases and J by 3 bases, with 16 bases between. The CDR3 sequence is 15 residues long. Germline lookup yields CDR1 SGHRS and CDR2 YFSETQ. The full variable domain, completed using reference TRBV5-1 and TRBJ1-2, is KAGVTQTPRYLIKTRGQQVTLSCSPISGHRSVSWYQQTPGQGLQFLFEYFSETQRNKGNFPGRFSGRQFSNSRSEMNVSTLELGDSALYLCASSAPPTEDYGYTFGSGTRLTVV.

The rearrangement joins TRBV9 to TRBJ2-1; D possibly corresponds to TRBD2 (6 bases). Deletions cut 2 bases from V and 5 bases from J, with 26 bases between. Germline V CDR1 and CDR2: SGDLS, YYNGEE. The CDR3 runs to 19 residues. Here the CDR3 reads CASSVRPLPGLGDDNEQFF. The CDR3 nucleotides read TGTGCCAGCAGCGTCCGTCCCTTACCGGGACTCGGGGACGACAATGAGCAGTTCTTC.

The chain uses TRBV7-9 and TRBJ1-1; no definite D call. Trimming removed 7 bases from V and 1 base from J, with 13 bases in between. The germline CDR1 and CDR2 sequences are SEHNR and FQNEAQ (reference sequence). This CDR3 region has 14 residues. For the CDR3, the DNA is TGTGCCAGCATCAAGTCATCCGGGAACACTGAAGCTTTCTTT. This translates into CASIKSSGNTEAFF.

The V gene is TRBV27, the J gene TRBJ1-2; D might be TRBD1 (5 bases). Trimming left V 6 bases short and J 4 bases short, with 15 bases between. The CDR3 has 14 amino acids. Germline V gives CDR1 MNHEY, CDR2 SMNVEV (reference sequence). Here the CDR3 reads CASSSGGARYGYTF. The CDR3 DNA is TGTGCCAGCAGCTCCGGAGGGGCTCGCTATGGCTACACCTTC.

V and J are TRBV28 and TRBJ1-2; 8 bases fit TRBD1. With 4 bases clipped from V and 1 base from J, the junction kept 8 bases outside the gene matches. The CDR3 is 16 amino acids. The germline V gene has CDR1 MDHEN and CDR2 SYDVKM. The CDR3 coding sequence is TGTGCCAGCAGTTCAGGACAGGGCCCGTTTAACTATGGCTACACCTTC. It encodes CASSSGQGPFNYGYTF.

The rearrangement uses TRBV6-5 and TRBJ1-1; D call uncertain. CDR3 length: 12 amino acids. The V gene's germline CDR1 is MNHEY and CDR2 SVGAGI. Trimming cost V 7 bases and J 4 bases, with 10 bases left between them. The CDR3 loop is CASNQPGTEAFF. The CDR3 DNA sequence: TGTGCCAGCAACCAACCGGGCACTGAAGCTTTCTTT.

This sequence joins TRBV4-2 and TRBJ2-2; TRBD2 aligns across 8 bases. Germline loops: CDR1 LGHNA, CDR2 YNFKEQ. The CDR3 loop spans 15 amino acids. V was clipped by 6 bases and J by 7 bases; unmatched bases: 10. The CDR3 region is CASSGTGGDHGELFF. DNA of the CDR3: TGTGCCAGCAGTGGGACGGGGGGGGATCACGGGGAGCTGTTTTTT.

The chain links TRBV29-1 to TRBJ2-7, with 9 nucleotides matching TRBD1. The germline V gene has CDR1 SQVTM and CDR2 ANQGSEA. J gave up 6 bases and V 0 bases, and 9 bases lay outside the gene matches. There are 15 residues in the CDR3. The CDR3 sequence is CSVEDPGTGLGEQYF. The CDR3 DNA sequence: TGCAGCGTTGAAGATCCTGGGACAGGGTTAGGCGAGCAGTACTTC.

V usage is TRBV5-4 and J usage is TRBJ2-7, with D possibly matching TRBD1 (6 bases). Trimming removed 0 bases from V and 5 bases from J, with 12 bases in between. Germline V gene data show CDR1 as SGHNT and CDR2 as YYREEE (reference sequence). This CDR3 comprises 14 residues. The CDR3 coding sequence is TGTGCCAGCAGCTTGGTACAGGGCGCCAACGAGCAGTACTTC. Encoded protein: CASSLVQGANEQYF.

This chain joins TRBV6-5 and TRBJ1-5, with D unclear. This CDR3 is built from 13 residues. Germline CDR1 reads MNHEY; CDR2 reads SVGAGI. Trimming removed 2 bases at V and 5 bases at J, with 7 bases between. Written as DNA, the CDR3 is TGTGCCAGCAGTTACAACAGTGATCAGCCCCAGCATTTT. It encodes CASSYNSDQPQHF.

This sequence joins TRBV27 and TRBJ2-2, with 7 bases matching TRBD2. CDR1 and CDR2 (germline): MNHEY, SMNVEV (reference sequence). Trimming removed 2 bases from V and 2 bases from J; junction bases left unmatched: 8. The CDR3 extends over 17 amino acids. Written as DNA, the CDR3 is TGTGCCAGCAGTTTACTAGGCGGGAGCGTAAACACCGGGGAGCTGTTTTTT. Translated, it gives CASSLLGGSVNTGELFF.

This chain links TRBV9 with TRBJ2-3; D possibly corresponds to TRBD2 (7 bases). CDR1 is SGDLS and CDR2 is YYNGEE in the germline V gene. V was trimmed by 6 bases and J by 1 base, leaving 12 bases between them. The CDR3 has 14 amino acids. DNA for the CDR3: TGTGCCAGCAACCGGGGGGCGGGCACAGATACGCAGTATTTT. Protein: CASNRGAGTDTQYF.

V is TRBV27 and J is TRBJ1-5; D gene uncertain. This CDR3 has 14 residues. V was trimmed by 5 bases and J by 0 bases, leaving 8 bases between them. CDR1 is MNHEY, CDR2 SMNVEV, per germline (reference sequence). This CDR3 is CASSPRSSNQPQHF. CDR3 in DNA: TGTGCCAGCAGTCCCAGATCTAGCAATCAGCCCCAGCATTTT.

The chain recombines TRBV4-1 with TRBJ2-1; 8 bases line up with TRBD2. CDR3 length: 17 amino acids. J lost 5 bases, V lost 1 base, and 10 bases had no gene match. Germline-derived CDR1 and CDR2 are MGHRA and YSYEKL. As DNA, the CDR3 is TGCGCCAGCAGCCAAGCCCTGGCTAGCGGGTGGGACAATGAGCAGTTCTTC. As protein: CASSQALASGWDNEQFF.

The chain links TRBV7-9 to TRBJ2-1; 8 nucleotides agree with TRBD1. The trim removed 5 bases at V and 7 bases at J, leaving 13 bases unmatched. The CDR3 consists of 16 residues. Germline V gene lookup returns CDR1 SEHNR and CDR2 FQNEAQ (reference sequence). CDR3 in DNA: TGTGCCAGCAGCCGTACCCCAGGGGGCGCGAGGAATGAGCAGTTCTTC. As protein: CASSRTPGGARNEQFF.

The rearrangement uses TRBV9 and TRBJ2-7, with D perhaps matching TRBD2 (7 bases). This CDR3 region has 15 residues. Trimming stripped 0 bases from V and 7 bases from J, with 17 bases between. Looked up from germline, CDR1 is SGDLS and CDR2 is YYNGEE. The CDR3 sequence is CASSVEGGAGREQYF. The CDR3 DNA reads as TGTGCCAGCAGCGTAGAAGGGGGGGCGGGCAGGGAGCAGTACTTC.

CDR3 DNA: TGTGCCATCAGTGAGTCGGCGGGCCTAGGGGAGACCCAGTACTTC. Its translation: CAISESAGLGETQYF. The chain couples TRBV10-3 to TRBJ2-5; D is possibly TRBD2 (5 bases). V was pared by 0 bases and J by 5 bases, with 13 bases between. This CDR3 region has 15 residues. Germline V gene lookup returns CDR1 ENHRY and CDR2 SYGVKD.

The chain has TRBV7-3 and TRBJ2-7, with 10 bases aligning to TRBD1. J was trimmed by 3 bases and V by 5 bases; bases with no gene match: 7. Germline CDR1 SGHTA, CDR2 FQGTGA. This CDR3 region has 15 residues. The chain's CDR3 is CASSTLDRGDYEQYF. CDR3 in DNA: TGTGCCAGCAGCACCCTGGACAGGGGGGACTACGAGCAGTACTTC.

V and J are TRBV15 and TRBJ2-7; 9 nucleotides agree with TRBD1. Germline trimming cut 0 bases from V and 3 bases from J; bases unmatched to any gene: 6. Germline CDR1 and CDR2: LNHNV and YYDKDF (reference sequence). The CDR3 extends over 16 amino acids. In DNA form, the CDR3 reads TGTGCCACCAGCAGAGATAGGCTGACAGGGGGCTACGAGCAGTACTTC. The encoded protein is CATSRDRLTGGYEQYF.

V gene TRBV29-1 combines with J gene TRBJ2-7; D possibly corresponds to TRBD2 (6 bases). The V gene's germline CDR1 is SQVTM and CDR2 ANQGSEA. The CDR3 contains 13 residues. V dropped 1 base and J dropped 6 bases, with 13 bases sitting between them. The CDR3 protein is CSVEAGQGGEQYF. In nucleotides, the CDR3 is TGCAGCGTTGAAGCCGGTCAGGGAGGCGAGCAGTACTTC.

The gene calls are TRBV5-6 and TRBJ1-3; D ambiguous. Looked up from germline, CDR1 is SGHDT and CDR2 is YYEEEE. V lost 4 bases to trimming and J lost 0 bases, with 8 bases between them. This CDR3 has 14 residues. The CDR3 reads CASSLSFSGNTIYF. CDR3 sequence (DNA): TGTGCCAGCAGCCTGTCCTTCTCTGGAAACACCATATATTTT.

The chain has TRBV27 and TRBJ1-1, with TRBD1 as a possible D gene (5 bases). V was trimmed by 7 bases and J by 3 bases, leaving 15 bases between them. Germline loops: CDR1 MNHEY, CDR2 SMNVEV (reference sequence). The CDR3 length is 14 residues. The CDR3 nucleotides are TGTGCCAGCACCCCGGGGGTGGGGCACACTGAAGCTTTCTTT. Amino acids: CASTPGVGHTEAFF.

CDR3 in amino acids: CAWTGGRLSYEQYF. CDR3 sequence (DNA): TGTGCCTGGACAGGGGGCCGCCTCTCCTACGAGCAGTACTTC. This chain links TRBV30 with TRBJ2-7; 8 bases map to TRBD1. This CDR3 has 14 amino acids. Germline CDR1 and CDR2: GTSNPN and SVGIG (reference sequence). V lost 4 bases and J lost 0; bases outside the gene matches: 5.

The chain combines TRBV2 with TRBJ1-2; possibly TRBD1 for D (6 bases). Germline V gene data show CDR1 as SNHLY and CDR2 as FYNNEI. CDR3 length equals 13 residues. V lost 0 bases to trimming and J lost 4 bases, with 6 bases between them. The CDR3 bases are TGTGCCAGCAGTGAAGCAGGGGGCTATGGCTACACCTTC. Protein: CASSEAGGYGYTF. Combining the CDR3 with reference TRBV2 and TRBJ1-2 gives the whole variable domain EPEVTQTPSHQVTQMGQEVILRCVPISNHLYFYWYRQILGQKVEFLVSFYNNEISEKSEIFDDQFSVERPDGSNFTLKIRSTKLEDSAMYFCASSEAGGYGYTFGSGTRLTVV.